This T cell receptor beta chain came from a study of T cell repertoires in cytomegalovirus infection. CDR3 length equals 18 residues. The V gene lost 6 bases and the J gene lost 0 bases, with 18 bases spanning the gap. Germline lookup yields CDR1 MNHNY and CDR2 SVGAGI (reference sequence). MiXCR, run by TCRdb on the reads, gives a single entry per CDR3 protein. The table lists approximately 500,000 distinct CDR3 sequences, approximately 17% of them singletons. V usage is TRBV6-6 and J usage is TRBJ1-6, with TRBD1 as a possible D gene (6 bases). The receptor was isolated from a human donor in good health (CMV status not recorded). Some clones in this sample may be carry-over from other donors' samples. Sample: CD8+ T cells from PBMCs. This CDR3 reads CASRGGHLQSSYNSPLHF. As DNA, the CDR3 is TGTGCCAGCAGAGGGGGACACCTCCAGAGCTCCTATAATTCACCCCTCCACTTT.